This T cell receptor beta chain was sequenced for a study of T cells after yellow fever vaccination. General observations from the study: Repertoires obtained by FACS sorting could include abundant clonotypes that entered as contaminants from the bulk population. Booster samples showed a return of most primary-vaccination clones (roughly 96% CD4, approximately 88% CD8).

A 5'RACE template-switching step, the method used to make TCR cDNA, added a universal primer site and UMIs. TCRdb processed the 5' RACE reads anew with MiXCR; each CDR3 protein has one entry. The sample includes around 600,000 distinct CDR3 sequences, around an eighth of them seen just once. For this clonotype: Antigen: not known.

Source: PBMCs, taken on the day of the yellow fever booster vaccination. This receptor was obtained from a young man who received the YFV17D yellow fever vaccine.

CDR3 in amino acids: CASSSIGLAGEDTQYF. The CDR3, as DNA: TGCGCCAGCAGCTCAATTGGACTAGCGGGAGAAGATACGCAGTATTTT. The genes are TRBV5-1 and TRBJ2-3, with TRBD2 matching 13 bases. V lost 3 bases, J lost 5 bases, and 6 bases stayed unmatched. Germline V gene data show CDR1 as SGHRS and CDR2 as YFSETQ. The CDR3 is 16 amino acids.